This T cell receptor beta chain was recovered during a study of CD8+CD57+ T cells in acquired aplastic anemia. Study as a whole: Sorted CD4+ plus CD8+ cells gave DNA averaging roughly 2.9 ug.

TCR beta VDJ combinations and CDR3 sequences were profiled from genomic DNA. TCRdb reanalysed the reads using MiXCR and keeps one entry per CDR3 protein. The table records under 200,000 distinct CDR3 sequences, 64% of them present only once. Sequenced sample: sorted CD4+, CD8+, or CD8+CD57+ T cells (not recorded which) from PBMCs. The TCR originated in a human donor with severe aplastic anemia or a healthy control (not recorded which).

The CDR3 coding sequence is TGTGCCAGCAGTTTAGGCGTTACTAGCGGGAGTTCCTCCTACGAGCAGTACTTC. Translating it yields CASSLGVTSGSSSYEQYF. The chain has TRBV28 and TRBJ2-7; 11 bases map to TRBD2. CDR3 length: 18 amino acids. Germline assignment: CDR1 MDHEN and CDR2 SYDVKM. V lost 2 bases, J lost 0 bases, and 9 bases stayed unmatched.